This paragraph covers one T cell receptor (beta chain) sequence. Its antigen is still unknown. The germline V gene has CDR1 DFQATT and CDR2 SNEGSKA (reference sequence). The CDR3 is 13 residues long. V was shortened by 3 bases and J by 7 bases, with 13 bases between the two germline ends. TCRdb recomputed calls from the 5' RACE reads with MiXCR, one row per CDR3 protein. Counted here are around 300,000 distinct CDR3 sequences, less than 9.5% occurring once; the ten biggest clones make up 22%. The sample originates from a study of T-cell memory formation after mild COVID-19. Study observations and caveats: CD4+ contracting clones lay mainly in CM and EM, CD8+ ones in EMRA. Clones contracting over day 15 to 85 were CD4/CD8 balanced, with later expanders leaning CD4+.

This chain links TRBV20-1 with TRBJ1-5, with TRBD1 as a possible D gene (6 bases). Material: PBMCs or a T cell subset sorted from them (not recorded which). The clonotype comes from a man aged 18 to 29 who had mild COVID-19 (a few samples of this study predate the infection). Cell type and time point are not known. The CDR3 protein is CSASPQGPQPQHF. The CDR3 bases are TGCAGTGCTAGCCCACAGGGCCCCCAGCCCCAGCATTTT.